The 13 T cell receptor beta chains in this list originate from one sample, sequenced in a study of control samples from healthy donors and cancer patients. Profiled with immunoSEQ multiplex PCR; TCRdb holds only in-frame clones, not every one. Among about 120,000 clones, roughly 89% were seen once, and the ten largest hold less than 7%. Material: blood. The receptor set was obtained from a man younger than 30 in good health.

A note on this clone: Sequence at one end of the junction differs from germline and may be a read error. V gene TRBV4-1 combines with J gene TRBJ1-1; no clear D. The CDR3 runs to 12 residues. Looked up from germline, CDR1 is MGHRA and CDR2 is YSYEKL. In nucleotides, the CDR3 is TGCGCCGGCAGCCAATTGGGGTATGGAGCTTTCTTT. It translates to CAGSQLGYGAFF.

The V call is TRBV7-9, the J call TRBJ1-4; no clear D. Trimming shortened V by 0 bases and J by 6 bases, and 8 bases separated the two germline ends. This CDR3 contains 14 residues. Germline assignment: CDR1 SEHNR and CDR2 FQNEAQ (reference sequence). CDR3 sequence: CASSLAAGDEKLFF. The CDR3 nucleotides are TGTGCCAGCAGCTTAGCGGCAGGTGATGAAAAACTGTTTTTT.

The chain carries TRBV5-1 and TRBJ2-3; TRBD2 is a possible D gene (5 bases). The CDR3 sequence is 16 residues long. Germline V gives CDR1 SGHRS, CDR2 YFSETQ. V was shortened by 4 bases and J by 0 bases, with 15 bases between the two germline ends. CDR3 nucleotide sequence: TGCGCCAGCAGCCTCTTCACTAGGGAAAGCACAGATACGCAGTATTTT. This encodes CASSLFTRESTDTQYF.

The V call is TRBV6-1, the J call TRBJ2-3; 13 positions agree with TRBD2. This CDR3 region has 18 residues. Germline-derived CDR1 and CDR2 are MNHNS and SASEGT. V shed 4 bases and J 8 bases; nucleotides not matched to a gene: 15. CDR3 region: CASSGGWGTSGDGGTQYF. CDR3 sequence (DNA): TGTGCCAGCAGTGGTGGCTGGGGGACTAGCGGGGATGGGGGTACGCAGTATTTT.

The J gene is TRBJ2-3, the V gene TRBV9; TRBD2 aligns across 11 bases. From germline, CDR1 is SGDLS and CDR2 YYNGEE. The V gene end was trimmed by 6 bases and the J gene end by 4 bases; junction bases not matched to a gene: 10. The CDR3 spans 16 residues. CDR3 region: CASTELAGGPADTQYF. The CDR3 DNA sequence: TGTGCCAGCACCGAATTAGCGGGGGGGCCCGCAGATACGCAGTATTTT.

V is TRBV2 and J is TRBJ2-7; D might be TRBD1 (6 bases). Per germline, CDR1 SNHLY and CDR2 FYNNEI. The CDR3 loop spans 16 amino acids. V was shortened by 6 bases and J by 5 bases, with 23 bases between the two germline ends. The CDR3 DNA follows: TGTGCCAGCAGGCGGAGGACAGTCTCCAACGGGCACGAGCAGTACTTC. It specifies CASRRRTVSNGHEQYF.

This chain uses TRBV6-5 with TRBJ1-2, with D perhaps TRBD1 (6 bases). Trimming left V 0 bases short and J 7 bases short, with 12 bases between. The CDR3 is made up of 14 amino acids. The germline CDR1 and CDR2 sequences are MNHEY and SVGAGI. The CDR3 DNA reads as TGTGCCAGCAGTTACTCAAGGGGGAAGGGTGGCTACACCTTC. This sequence encodes CASSYSRGKGGYTF.

This clone was seen repeatedly, ten times or more. The chain couples TRBV30 to TRBJ1-2; no firm D call. CDR1 GTSNPN and CDR2 SVGIG come from the germline V gene (reference sequence). V gave up 0 bases and J gave up 3 bases, with 2 bases separating them. The CDR3 covers 11 residues. DNA of the CDR3: TGTGCCTGGAGTGTATACTATGGCTACACCTTC. Its translation: CAWSVYYGYTF.

This clone was seen a single time. J is TRBJ2-1 and V is TRBV7-2; D call uncertain. The V gene lost 2 bases and the J gene lost 7 bases, with 3 bases spanning the gap. The CDR3 contains 11 residues. Germline V gene data show CDR1 as SGHTA and CDR2 as FQGNSA. The CDR3 reads CASSLFNEQFF. The DNA of the CDR3 is TGTGCCAGCAGCTTATTTAATGAGCAGTTCTTC. The whole variable domain, remainder taken from reference TRBV7-2 and TRBJ2-1, is GAGVSQSPSNKVTEKGKDVELRCDPISGHTALYWYRQSLGQGLEFLIYFQGNSAPDKSGLPSDRFSAERTGGSVSTLTIQRTQQEDSAVYLCASSLFNEQFFGPGTRLTVL.

The genes are TRBV2 and TRBJ2-3, with a weak D call TRBD2 (5 bases). Trimming left V 6 bases short and J 1 base short, with 11 bases between. The CDR3 contains 14 residues. CDR1 SNHLY and CDR2 FYNNEI come from the germline V gene. The CDR3 loop reads CASRTHSGTDTQYF. As DNA, the CDR3 is TGTGCCAGCAGAACCCATAGCGGCACAGATACGCAGTATTTT.

CDR3: CAILKGRTTRPPNYGYTF. The CDR3 DNA sequence: TGTGCCATCCTGAAGGGACGCACAACCCGCCCCCCTAACTATGGCTACACCTTC. The V gene is TRBV12-5, the J gene TRBJ1-2; maybe TRBD1 (5 bases). In germline, CDR1 is LGHNT, CDR2 FRNRAP. The CDR3 runs to 18 residues.

V is TRBV19 and J is TRBJ1-3; TRBD1 aligns across 9 bases. Germline CDR1 LNHDA, CDR2 SQIVND (reference sequence). The CDR3 runs to 23 residues. Losses at the gene ends were 5 bases for V and 7 bases for J; bases not matched to a gene: 33. This CDR3 is CASSQKQTIRDRVLCSFWNTIYF. Written as DNA, the CDR3 is TGTGCCAGTAGTCAAAAACAAACAATCCGGGACAGGGTCTTGTGTTCTTTTTGGAACACCATATATTTT.

The rearrangement joins TRBV10-1 to TRBJ2-1; tentatively, D is TRBD1 (5 bases). The CDR3 sequence is 14 residues long. V was shortened by 2 bases and J by 0 bases, with 5 bases between the two germline ends. Per the germline V gene, CDR1 is WNHNN and CDR2 is SYGVQD (reference sequence). The CDR3 DNA sequence: TGCGCCAGCAGTGAGGACAGCTCCTACAATGAGCAGTTCTTC. It yields the protein CASSEDSSYNEQFF.